The rows below give T cell receptor beta chains drawn from one sample of a study of blood T cell repertoires in COVID-19. Here immunoSEQ multiplex PCR was the method, and the copy in TCRdb shows in-frame clones only, minus some. The data show approximately 250,000 clones, 84% seen once. Sequenced sample: peripheral blood. The receptors stem from a woman in her thirties or forties who had recovered from COVID-19. The CDR3 runs from the conserved cysteine through the conserved F or W. D genes are given only for firm matches. Clone size, where shown, is once, few, many, or a class for clones that have expanded.

j_call d_call v_call clone_size cdr3_nt cdr3_aa
TRBJ2-1 - TRBV7-8 - TGTGCCAGCAGCTTAGGGACTACCCCTTACAATGAGCAGTTCTTC CASSLGTTPYNEQFF
TRBJ2-1 - TRBV6-4 - TGTGCCAACCGGACAGTTGGGTCCTACAATGAGCAGTTCTTC CANRTVGSYNEQFF
TRBJ1-6 TRBD1 TRBV5-8 - TGTGCCAGCAGCTGGGACAGGGGGAATTCACCCCTCCACTTT CASSWDRGNSPLHF
TRBJ2-1 TRBD2 TRBV28 - TGTGCCAGCAGTGTTAGCGGGGGCCACTCCTACAATGAGCAGTTCTTC CASSVSGGHSYNEQFF
TRBJ2-5 TRBD2 TRBV5-1 once TGCGCCAGCAGCTTGGATCTAGGACTAGTGGAGACCCAGTACTTC CASSLDLGLVETQYF
TRBJ1-5 - TRBV5-5 few TGTGCCAGCAGCTTTGACACCAGCAATCAGCCCCAGCATTTT CASSFDTSNQPQHF
TRBJ2-2 - TRBV11-3 - TGTGCCAGCAGCCCACTCAGGGGTTTCAGCACCGGGGAGCTGTTTTTT CASSPLRGFSTGELFF
TRBJ1-6 - TRBV6-5 few TGTGCCAGCAGAACGAGCTCCTATAATTCACCCCTCCACTTT CASRTSSYNSPLHF
TRBJ2-7 TRBD1 TRBV25-1 once TGTGCCAGCAGTGACGACAGGGGAACCTACGAGCAGTACTTC CASSDDRGTYEQYF
TRBJ2-5 - TRBV5-5 - TGTGCCAGCAGCTTGGCTCCAGGGCTGGAGACCCAGTACTTC CASSLAPGLETQYF
TRBJ2-5 TRBD1 TRBV11-2 - TGTGCCAGCAGCTCCCAGGGGGACAGGGGGCGCGAGGAGACCCAGTACTTC CASSSQGDRGREETQYF
TRBJ1-1 TRBD1 TRBV6-6 - TGTGCCAGCAGGTGGGACAGGAACACTGAAGCTTTCTTT CASRWDRNTEAFF
TRBJ2-1 - TRBV2 - TGTGCCAGCAGTAGGGGGATTTACAATGAGCAGTTCTTC CASSRGIYNEQFF
TRBJ2-5 TRBD2 TRBV2 - TGTGCCAGCAGTGTGACTAGCGGGGGTGAGACCCAGTACTTC CASSVTSGGETQYF
TRBJ1-5 TRBD1 TRBV19 few TGTGCCAGTCAGGGGCAGGGGGCTCAGCCCCAGCATTTT CASQGQGAQPQHF
TRBJ2-2 TRBD2 TRBV19 once TGTGCCAGTACTAATTCGGTGTTGGGGACTAGCGGGGGGGCTCTAAACCCGGGTGCCGGGGAGCTGTTTTTT CASTNSVLGTSGGALNPGAGELFF
TRBJ1-2 TRBD1 TRBV3-1/TRBV3-2 - TGTGCCAGCAGCTCCTCCGGGACAGGGGGAATTGGGTATGGCTACACCTTC CASSSSGTGGIGYGYTF
TRBJ1-6 - TRBV7-9 - TGTGCCAGCAGCATTAAGACAGGATCCTATAATTCACCCCTCCACTTT CASSIKTGSYNSPLHF
TRBJ1-2 - TRBV28 - TGTGCCAGCAGGACAGGTCGGGCTGGCTACACCTTC CASRTGRAGYTF
TRBJ1-5 TRBD1 TRBV24-1 - TGTGCCACCTATCGGGGGGTAACAGGGGGCGTCAATCAGCCCCAGCATTTT CATYRGVTGGVNQPQHF
TRBJ2-7 TRBD1 TRBV18 - TGTGCCAGCTCACCTCGGACAGGGGGACTCGGAAACTACGAGCAGTACTTC CASSPRTGGLGNYEQYF
TRBJ2-2 TRBD2 TRBV2 - TGTGCCAGCACGCTCGAACGGGGGGTAAACACCGGGGAGCTGTTTTTT CASTLERGVNTGELFF
TRBJ1-1 - TRBV7-8 - TGTGCCAGCAGCCCCCTGGGGGGGCAGGGCACTGAAGCTTTCTTT CASSPLGGQGTEAFF
TRBJ2-7 - TRBV15 - TGTGCCACCAGCAGAGATTATCCGGGCAGGGCGGCCGACGAGCAGTACTTC CATSRDYPGRAADEQYF
TRBJ2-2 TRBD2 TRBV28 - TGTGCCAGCAGTTTTCGGGGAGGGGCCAGTTCCGGGGAGCTGTTTTTT CASSFRGGASSGELFF
TRBJ2-1 - TRBV2 - TGTGCCAGCAGACCCGACAGTTACAATGAGCAGTTCTTC CASRPDSYNEQFF